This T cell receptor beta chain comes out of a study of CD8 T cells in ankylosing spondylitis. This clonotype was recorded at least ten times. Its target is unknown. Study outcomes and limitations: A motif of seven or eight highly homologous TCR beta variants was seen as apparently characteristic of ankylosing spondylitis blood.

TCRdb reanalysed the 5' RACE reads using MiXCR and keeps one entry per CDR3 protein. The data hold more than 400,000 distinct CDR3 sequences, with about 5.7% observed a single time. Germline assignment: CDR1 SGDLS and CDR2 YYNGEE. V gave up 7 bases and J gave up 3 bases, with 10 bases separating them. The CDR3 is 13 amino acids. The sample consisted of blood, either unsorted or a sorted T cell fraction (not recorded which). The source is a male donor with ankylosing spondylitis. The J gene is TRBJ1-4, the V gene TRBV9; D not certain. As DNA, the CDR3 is TGTGCCAGCGGAGACACTTCTAATGAAAAACTGTTTTTT. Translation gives CASGDTSNEKLFF.